This passage covers 20 T cell receptor beta chains from one sample sequenced in a study of cytomegalovirus exposure and HLA in healthy donors. PCR amplification relied on 60 Vbeta primers (plus 13 Jbeta primers). Assay used: immunoSEQ multiplex PCR; TCRdb lists only in-frame clones, some missing. The sample includes over 80,000 clones, approximately 73% of them seen just once. The source material was PBMCs. These receptor sequences come from a man between 35 and 55 years old in good health and CMV-seronegative.

With regard to this clone: Additional DNA sequences in this sample encode the identical CDR3. The chain has TRBV5-5 and TRBJ2-7; TRBD1 might be the D (6 bases). The CDR3 sequence is 15 residues long. V lost 4 bases and J lost 3, with 17 bases in between. Germline CDR1 SGHKS, CDR2 YYEKEE (reference sequence). CDR3 amino acids: CASSPSPQGLYEQYF. The CDR3 DNA reads TGTGCCAGCAGCCCCTCTCCCCAGGGGCTCTACGAGCAGTACTTC.

The sample holds a few counts of this clone. V gene TRBV6-1 combines with J gene TRBJ1-1, with a tentative D call TRBD1 (5 bases). CDR3 length equals 12 residues. The germline V gene encodes CDR1 MNHNS and CDR2 SASEGT. V gave up 5 bases and J gave up 5 bases, with 9 bases separating them. In DNA, the CDR3 is TGTGCCAGCAGTCTAGGGGTGACTGAAGCTTTCTTT. Protein sequence: CASSLGVTEAFF.

The chain couples TRBV27 to TRBJ2-7; D might be TRBD1 (5 bases). Germline values: CDR1 MNHEY, CDR2 SMNVEV (reference sequence). This CDR3 contains 15 residues. Deletions cut 3 bases from V and 6 bases from J, with 18 bases between. The CDR3 sequence: CASSFSPLTALEQYF. In DNA, the CDR3 is TGTGCCAGCAGTTTCTCTCCCCTGACAGCGCTCGAGCAGTACTTC.

V usage is TRBV2 and J usage is TRBJ2-3; 10 bases fit TRBD2. CDR3 length: 15 residues. V trimming: 5 bases; J trimming: 4 bases; junction bases outside the gene matches: 6. Germline assignment: CDR1 SNHLY and CDR2 FYNNEI. CDR3 nucleotides: TGTGCCAGCAGTTTGAGCGGGGGGGCAGCAGATACGCAGTATTTT. Translated, it gives CASSLSGGAADTQYF.

Points on this clone: Other DNA sequences from this sample encode an identical CDR3 as well. The chain recombines TRBV7-2 with TRBJ1-5; TRBD1 matches 7 bases. Germline V gene sequence: CDR1 SGHTA, CDR2 FQGNSA. V trimming: 5 bases; J trimming: 5 bases; junction bases outside the gene matches: 6. The CDR3 totals 14 residues. CDR3 loop: CASSKTGNYQPQHF. The CDR3 DNA sequence: TGTGCCAGCAGCAAGACAGGGAACTATCAGCCCCAGCATTTT.

This clone was counted between two and nine times. The chain has TRBV2 and TRBJ2-7; TRBD1 aligns across 9 bases. The V segment lost 2 bases and the J segment 6 bases; nucleotides outside the gene matches: 5. The V gene's germline CDR1 is SNHLY and CDR2 FYNNEI. The CDR3 extends over 14 amino acids. The chain's CDR3 is CASSETGGRIEQYF. The CDR3 DNA reads as TGTGCCAGCAGTGAAACAGGGGGCCGGATCGAGCAGTACTTC.

The chain joins TRBV7-9 to TRBJ1-1; D is uncertain. The germline V gene has CDR1 SEHNR and CDR2 FQNEAQ (reference sequence). V was cut by 2 bases and J by 10 bases, with 11 bases left in between. The CDR3 has 12 residues. CDR3 DNA sequence: TGTGCCAGCAGCTTACCCCGGGAGAGAGCTTTCTTT. This sequence encodes CASSLPRERAFF.

V usage is TRBV5-5 and J usage is TRBJ1-5; D unresolved. CDR3 length equals 13 residues. V was pared by 1 base and J by 7 bases, with 9 bases between. The germline V gene encodes CDR1 SGHKS and CDR2 YYEKEE (reference sequence). The DNA of the CDR3 is TGTGCCAGCAGCTTGCTGGTGGGCCAGCCCCAGCATTTT. Its protein is CASSLLVGQPQHF.

The chain couples TRBV11-2 to TRBJ1-1; possible D gene TRBD1, 5 bases. Germline values: CDR1 SGHAT, CDR2 FQNNGV. Trimming removed 0 bases at V and 0 bases at J, with 8 bases between. The CDR3 has 15 amino acids. The CDR3 reads CASSLDDSMNTEAFF. The CDR3 DNA reads TGTGCCAGCAGCTTAGATGACAGCATGAACACTGAAGCTTTCTTT. Full variable domain (outside the CDR3, taken from reference TRBV11-2 and TRBJ1-1): EAGVAQSPRYKIIEKRQSVAFWCNPISGHATLYWYQQILGQGPKLLIQFQNNGVVDDSQLPKDRFSAERLKGVDSTLKIQPAKLEDSAVYLCASSLDDSMNTEAFFGQGTRLTVV.

The chain employs TRBV7-9 and TRBJ2-7; 10 bases are a match to TRBD1. Germline V lookup: CDR1 SEHNR, CDR2 FQNEAQ (reference sequence). J gave up 6 bases and V 6 bases, and 5 bases lay outside the gene matches. CDR3 length: 13 residues. The CDR3 region has the DNA TGTGCCAGCAGTCGACAGGGGGCGGGCGAGCAGTACTTC. It encodes CASSRQGAGEQYF.

For the CDR3, the DNA is TGTGCCAGCACCGCATTTGCGGGGGGCTACAATGAGCAGTTCTTC. Amino acid sequence: CASTAFAGGYNEQFF. The chain is built from TRBV2 and TRBJ2-1; 8 bases are shared with TRBD2. This CDR3 has 15 amino acids. V gave up 7 bases and J gave up 3 bases; unmatched junction bases: 8. Germline V gives CDR1 SNHLY, CDR2 FYNNEI.

With regard to this clone: This same CDR3 is encoded by further DNA sequences in the sample. This sequence joins TRBV30 and TRBJ1-2; 8 bases are a match to TRBD1. The V gene's germline CDR1 is GTSNPN and CDR2 SVGIG (reference sequence). This CDR3 has 13 residues. J gave up 5 bases and V 2 bases, and 4 bases lay outside the gene matches. CDR3 amino acids: CAWSRDRPYGYTF. CDR3 DNA: TGTGCCTGGAGTAGGGACAGGCCTTATGGCTACACCTTC. The full variable domain, rest sourced from reference TRBV30 and TRBJ1-2, is SQTIHQWPATLVQPVGSPLSLECTVEGTSNPNLYWYRQAAGRGLQLLFYSVGIGQISSEVPQNLSASRPQDRQFILSSKKLLLSDSGFYLCAWSRDRPYGYTFGSGTRLTVV.

The chain uses TRBV4-3 and TRBJ2-7; 9 nucleotides match TRBD1. Germline V gene data show CDR1 as LGHNA and CDR2 as YSLEER. The CDR3 runs to 13 residues. V was pared by 10 bases and J by 4 bases, with 8 bases of the junction left unmatched. The CDR3 is CATLYRGQYEQYF. In nucleotides, the CDR3 is TGCGCCACGCTGTACAGGGGGCAATACGAGCAGTACTTC.

This clone has just one count. The chain employs TRBV19 and TRBJ1-5, with D maybe TRBD1 (5 bases). Germline-derived CDR1 and CDR2 are LNHDA and SQIVND (reference sequence). The CDR3 spans 15 residues. V lost 3 bases and J 1 base, leaving 10 bases between the germline ends. CDR3 amino acids: CASSMFAGSNQPQHF. In DNA, the CDR3 is TGTGCCAGTAGTATGTTCGCAGGGAGCAATCAGCCCCAGCATTTT.

V is TRBV30 and J is TRBJ2-5; 10 bases are a match to TRBD1. This CDR3 spans 13 amino acids. J lost 6 bases, V lost 1 base, and 2 bases had no gene match. Germline CDR1 is GTSNPN and CDR2 is SVGIG (reference sequence). The DNA for the CDR3 is TGTGCCTGGAGTGCGACAGGGGGCAAGACCCAGTACTTC. The encoded protein is CAWSATGGKTQYF.

The chain combines TRBV7-8 with TRBJ2-7; 9 bases map to TRBD1. This CDR3 contains 13 residues. CDR1 SGHVS and CDR2 FQNEAQ come from the germline V gene. V shed 4 bases, J shed 6 bases, and the junction held 4 bases outside the gene matches. CDR3 sequence: CASSSDRGGEQYF. DNA for the CDR3: TGTGCCAGCAGCTCGGACAGGGGTGGCGAGCAGTACTTC.

The chain employs TRBV7-9 and TRBJ1-5; TRBD1 agrees at 8 bases. Trimming cost V 5 bases and J 6 bases; bases outside gene matches: 3. Germline V gene lookup returns CDR1 SEHNR and CDR2 FQNEAQ (reference sequence). There are 13 residues in the CDR3. This CDR3 reads CASSRTGSQPQHF. In DNA form, the CDR3 reads TGTGCCAGCAGCCGGACAGGGAGTCAGCCCCAGCATTTT.

V gene TRBV5-1 combines with J gene TRBJ1-1; D is unresolved. The V and J ends lost 4 bases and 1 base respectively, with 14 bases between them. CDR3 length equals 15 residues. The germline V gene has CDR1 SGHRS and CDR2 YFSETQ. The CDR3 DNA sequence: TGCGCCAGCAGCGCCGGGGAGCTAAAGAACACTGAAGCTTTCTTT. It specifies CASSAGELKNTEAFF.

The chain links TRBV13 to TRBJ2-3, with 9 bases aligning to TRBD2. V dropped 4 bases and J dropped 4; count of bases not matched to a gene: 9. The CDR3 sequence is 16 residues long. CDR1 and CDR2 from the germline V gene are PRHDT and FYEKMQ (reference sequence). The CDR3 region is CASSSRDSGGADTQYF. The CDR3 coding sequence is TGTGCCAGCAGCTCTCGGGATAGCGGGGGCGCAGATACGCAGTATTTT.

This clone was seen once. The chain employs TRBV5-1 and TRBJ2-2; tentatively, D is TRBD1 (5 bases). This CDR3 comprises 15 residues. Between the trimmed V and J ends, which lost 2 bases and 0 bases, there was a span of 8 bases. Looked up from germline, CDR1 is SGHRS and CDR2 is YFSETQ. The CDR3 reads CASSLGVTNTGELFF. As DNA, the CDR3 is TGCGCCAGCAGCTTAGGGGTGACGAACACCGGGGAGCTGTTTTTT.